This T cell receptor beta chain is from a study of blood T cell repertoires in COVID-19. At the level of the study: Samples came from the United States, Italy and Spain, spanning acute and convalescent COVID-19. Sources were T cells, B-cell-depleted T cells, or PBMCs; the material itself was cDNA or gDNA.

This CDR3 contains 12 residues. V dropped 8 bases and J dropped 14 bases, with 20 bases sitting between them. Per the germline V gene, CDR1 is LNHDA and CDR2 is SQIVND (reference sequence). Authors' analysis steps: For nucleated cells, counts were estimated from reference gene primer amplification. Sequenced by immunoSEQ multiplex PCR; TCRdb stores in-frame clones only, minus some. V and J calls and clone size follow that table, whereas D and trimming were derived from the DNA. The sample shows under 45,000 clones, over 65% of them seen only once. The chain employs TRBV19 and TRBJ2-3; D not resolved. The sequenced material came from peripheral blood. This receptor was taken from a man aged 55 to 70 with active COVID-19. The CDR3 bases are TGTGCCAGTGTAGGTCCCACTATACGTCGGTATTTT. Its protein product is CASVGPTIRRYF.